A selection of T cell receptor beta chains follows, all from one sample in a study of T cells in Graves' hyperthyroidism and ophthalmopathy. TCRdb itself ran the multiplex PCR reads through MiXCR, one entry per CDR3 protein. The sample records about 300,000 distinct CDR3 sequences, roughly 18% being singletons. The sample taken for sequencing was blood. Every receptor here comes from a man in his fifties with Graves' ophthalmopathy. Both conserved end residues are part of each CDR3. The order of the fields is clone size, V gene, J gene, D gene, CDR3 DNA, CDR3 protein. The D gene is left open where the match is weak. Expanded clones get a size class; other rows say once, few or many, or leave the size out.

>NA|TRBV9|TRBJ2-5|TRBD1
TGTGCCAGCAGCTCCGGACTCCCCAGGGGGGAGACCCAGTACTTC
CASSSGLPRGETQYF
>NA|TRBV9|TRBJ2-1|TRBD2
TGTGCCAGCAGCGTTGCGGGAGCTGAGCAGTTCTTC
CASSVAGAEQFF
>many|TRBV6-1|TRBJ2-3|TRBD2
TGTGCCAGCAGTGAGTCCTTAAGCGGGAGGCCCGCAGATACGCAGTATTTT
CASSESLSGRPADTQYF
>many|TRBV6-1|TRBJ1-1|NA
TGTGCCAGCAGTCCGCAGGACAGCCCGGACACTGAAGCTTTCTTT
CASSPQDSPDTEAFF
>many|TRBV7-2|TRBJ2-5|TRBD2
TGTGCCAGCAGCCAAAGCGGGAGAAAGACCCAGTACTTC
CASSQSGRKTQYF
>few|TRBV4-1|TRBJ2-5|TRBD2
TGCGCCAGCAGCCAAGGACTAGCGGGGGACCAAGAGACCCAGTACTTC
CASSQGLAGDQETQYF
>few|TRBV24-1|TRBJ2-1|NA
TGTGCCACCAGTGATCCCCCCAGGGGCAATGAGCAGTTCTTC
CATSDPPRGNEQFF
>many|TRBV30|TRBJ1-1|NA
TGTGCCTGGAGTGACAGGAACACTGAAGCTTTCTTT
CAWSDRNTEAFF
>few|TRBV20-1|TRBJ2-4|TRBD2
TGCAGTGCTAGAGGGACTAGCGGGAGGTTGGGCATTCAGTACTTC
CSARGTSGRLGIQYF
>few|TRBV19|TRBJ2-1|NA
TGTGCCAGTAGTATAGATCGAGCGGGTATGGGTTACAATGAGCAGTTCTTC
CASSIDRAGMGYNEQFF
>many|TRBV6-1|TRBJ2-7|NA
TGTGCCAGCAAGCCCACCCCCTCGGGTGAGCAGTACTTC
CASKPTPSGEQYF
>many|TRBV20-1|TRBJ2-7|TRBD1
TGCAGTGCTAGAGGCAACAGGGGTCTCTACGAGCAGTACTTC
CSARGNRGLYEQYF
>many|TRBV2|TRBJ1-6|TRBD1
TGTGCCAGCACCTCGGGGCAGGGGGTATATAATTCACCCCTCCACTTT
CASTSGQGVYNSPLHF
>few|TRBV7-9|TRBJ1-2|NA
TGTGCCAGCCTCCTTCCGGGCGATAACTATGGCTACACCTTC
CASLLPGDNYGYTF
>NA|TRBV20-1|TRBJ1-6|NA
TGCAGTGCTAGAGTCGGGGGGCGTACATTAAATTCACCCCTCCACTTT
CSARVGGRTLNSPLHF
>few|TRBV29-1|TRBJ2-1|NA
TGCAGCGTTTTCGGGGGAGTCGCCTACAATGAGCAGTTCTTC
CSVFGGVAYNEQFF
>many|TRBV6-1|TRBJ2-1|TRBD2
TGTGCCAGCACTAGCGGGAAGGGGGGGAGTGATGAGCAGTTCTTC
CASTSGKGGSDEQFF
>NA|TRBV19|TRBJ2-1|TRBD2
TGTGCCAGTAGGGCCACAGGCGGGAGCTTCGTCCATGAGCAGTTCTTC
CASRATGGSFVHEQFF
>NA|TRBV27|TRBJ2-5|NA
TGTGCCAGCAGTCAGGGGTCGCGGGAGACCCAGTACTTC
CASSQGSRETQYF
>NA|TRBV9|TRBJ2-1|NA
TGTGCCAGCAGCCGACAGAGGAGCGATGAGCAGTTCTTC
CASSRQRSDEQFF
>many|TRBV11-3|TRBJ2-5|TRBD2
TGTGCCAGCAGCTTTTTCGAACTAGCGGGAACAGGGGCAGAGACCCAGTACTTC
CASSFFELAGTGAETQYF
>few|TRBV7-9|TRBJ1-4|NA
TGTGCCAGCAGCCTTTTCGGAACTAATGAAAAACTGTTTTTT
CASSLFGTNEKLFF
>NA|TRBV3-1|TRBJ2-3|TRBD2
TGTGCCAGCAGCCCTTCATTCCTTAGCGGGACGAGCACAGATACGCAGTATTTT
CASSPSFLSGTSTDTQYF
>NA|TRBV28|TRBJ2-7|TRBD2
TGTGCCAGCAGTCCGTATGATCTAGCGGGAGGGCACACCTACGAGCAGTACTTC
CASSPYDLAGGHTYEQYF
>few|TRBV2|TRBJ1-6|NA
TGTGCCAGCAGTGCTGAGGGTACCTCACCCCTCCACTTT
CASSAEGTSPLHF
>few|TRBV7-2|TRBJ2-7|NA
TGTGCCAGCAACCTAGGGTTCTCCTACGAGCAGTACTTC
CASNLGFSYEQYF
>many|TRBV11-2|TRBJ2-1|TRBD2
TGTGCCAGCAGCACCCGGGGAGGGCTTCGCAATGAGCAGTTCTTC
CASSTRGGLRNEQFF
>NA|TRBV7-9|TRBJ1-2|TRBD1
TGTGCCAGCAGCACAGAGCAGGGGGCGTATGGCTACACCTTC
CASSTEQGAYGYTF
>many|TRBV2|TRBJ2-7|NA
TGTGCCAGCAGTGTAAGCTCGGGTCGGGGCTCCTACGAGCAGTACTTC
CASSVSSGRGSYEQYF
>NA|TRBV5-1|TRBJ2-1|NA
TGCGCCAGCAGCTTACGGCCAGAGAGCTCCTACAATGAGCAGTTCTTC
CASSLRPESSYNEQFF
>many|TRBV2|TRBJ2-7|NA
TGTGCCAGCAGTGTCTCCCGGAGTGGGGAGCAGTACTTC
CASSVSRSGEQYF
>few|TRBV12-3/TRBV12-4|TRBJ1-4|NA
TGTGCCAGCAGTTTGGAGTACAATGAAAAACTGTTTTTT
CASSLEYNEKLFF
>many|TRBV2|TRBJ2-1|TRBD2
TGTGCCAGTTCCGGGACTAGCAGCGCCAATGAGCAGTTCTTC
CASSGTSSANEQFF
>many|TRBV7-3|TRBJ2-2|NA
TGTGCCAGCAGCGCAAAGGGTAGCGGAAACACCGGGGAGCTGTTTTTT
CASSAKGSGNTGELFF
>NA|TRBV12-5|TRBJ2-5|NA
TGTGCTAGTGGTTTAGGTCACTTTGGGGAGACCCAGTACTTC
CASGLGHFGETQYF
>NA|TRBV7-9|TRBJ2-7|TRBD2
TGTGCCAGCAGCTTCGGCGCGGGAGGGCCGTCCTACGAGCAGTACTTC
CASSFGAGGPSYEQYF
>NA|TRBV19|TRBJ1-5|TRBD1
TGTGCCAGTCTCTTGACAGGGGGCTATAGCAATCAGCCCCAGCATTTT
CASLLTGGYSNQPQHF
>many|TRBV10-3|TRBJ2-7|NA
TGTGCCATCAGTGAGTCGTCGACCGCCGTGGGGGAGCAGTACTTC
CAISESSTAVGEQYF
>NA|TRBV18|TRBJ2-1|NA
TGTGCCAGCTCACCTGGAAGGGGAACCTACAATGAGCAGTTCTTC
CASSPGRGTYNEQFF
>NA|TRBV28|TRBJ2-1|TRBD2
TGTGCCAGCAGGGGCGGGACTAGCGGGAGCAATGAGCAGTTCTTC
CASRGGTSGSNEQFF
>many|TRBV6-5|TRBJ2-2|NA
TGTGCCAGCAGTTACTCCTTCATACCGATAACCGGGGAGCTGTTTTTT
CASSYSFIPITGELFF
>many|TRBV28|TRBJ2-3|TRBD2
TGTGCCAGCAGTTTCCGGCGGGAGGGGAGCACAGATACGCAGTATTTT
CASSFRREGSTDTQYF
>NA|TRBV30|TRBJ2-6|NA
TGTGCCTGGAGTAACCCTCTGGGGGACCCCTCCTCTGGGGCCAACGTCCTGACTTTC
CAWSNPLGDPSSGANVLTF
>many|TRBV11-2|TRBJ2-3|NA
TGTGCCAGCAGCTCGCGCGGACAGCTAAAGGGGGATACGCAGTATTTT
CASSSRGQLKGDTQYF
>few|TRBV19|TRBJ2-1|TRBD1
TGTGCCAGTAGTCCGCGGACAGGGGGCTACAATGAGCAGTTCTTC
CASSPRTGGYNEQFF
>once|TRBV19|TRBJ2-2|TRBD2
TGTGCCAGTAGTTCCCCCCGGACTAGCGGGAGGGCCGGTGGTAGATACACCGGGGAGCTGTTTTTT
CASSSPRTSGRAGGRYTGELFF
>many|TRBV13|TRBJ1-6|NA
TGTGCCAGCAGCTTAGTGGAGGGTTATTCACCCCTCCACTTT
CASSLVEGYSPLHF
>many|TRBV3-1|TRBJ1-2|NA
TGTGCCAGCAGCCTTCAGGACAGATGGAACTATGGCTACACCTTC
CASSLQDRWNYGYTF
>few|TRBV6-1|TRBJ1-1|NA
TGTGCCAGCACCACCCTAGGGGCGGCCACTGAAGCTTTCTTT
CASTTLGAATEAFF
>many|TRBV28|TRBJ2-3|NA
TGTGCCAGCAGCCCCGGACGGCGGATCACAGATACGCAGTATTTT
CASSPGRRITDTQYF
>NA|TRBV28|TRBJ2-3|NA
TGTGCCAGCAGTTCCAGGACTGGCGGTAGCACAGATACGCAGTATTTT
CASSSRTGGSTDTQYF
>NA|TRBV19|TRBJ2-7|TRBD2
TGTGCCAGTAGTCAGGCTAGCGGGAGATCGAGCTCCTACGAGCAGTACTTC
CASSQASGRSSSYEQYF
>NA|TRBV6-2/TRBV6-3|TRBJ2-1|NA
TGTGCCAGCAGGGACATTTACAATGAGCAGTTCTTC
CASRDIYNEQFF
>once|TRBV12-5|TRBJ2-2|TRBD2
TGTGCTAGTGGTTTGTCGCGGGGGGACAACACCGGGGAGCTGTTTTTT
CASGLSRGDNTGELFF
>many|TRBV28|TRBJ2-5|NA
TGTGCCAGCAGTCTGCCCCAAGGAGCTGAGACCCAGTACTTC
CASSLPQGAETQYF